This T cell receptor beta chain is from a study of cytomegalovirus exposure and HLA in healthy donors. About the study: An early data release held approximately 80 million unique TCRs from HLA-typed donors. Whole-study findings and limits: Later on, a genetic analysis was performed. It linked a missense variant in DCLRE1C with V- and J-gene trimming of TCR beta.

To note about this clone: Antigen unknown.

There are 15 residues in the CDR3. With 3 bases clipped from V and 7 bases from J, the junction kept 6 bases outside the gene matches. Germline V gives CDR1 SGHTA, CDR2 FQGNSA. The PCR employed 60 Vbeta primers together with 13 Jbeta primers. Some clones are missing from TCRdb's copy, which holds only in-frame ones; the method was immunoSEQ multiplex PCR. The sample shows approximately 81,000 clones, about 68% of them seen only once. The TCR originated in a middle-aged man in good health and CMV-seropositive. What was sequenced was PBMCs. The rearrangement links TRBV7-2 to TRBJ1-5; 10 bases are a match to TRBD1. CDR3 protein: CASSLTGGAGQPQHF. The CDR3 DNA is TGTGCCAGCAGCTTGACAGGGGGCGCGGGGCAGCCCCAGCATTTT.